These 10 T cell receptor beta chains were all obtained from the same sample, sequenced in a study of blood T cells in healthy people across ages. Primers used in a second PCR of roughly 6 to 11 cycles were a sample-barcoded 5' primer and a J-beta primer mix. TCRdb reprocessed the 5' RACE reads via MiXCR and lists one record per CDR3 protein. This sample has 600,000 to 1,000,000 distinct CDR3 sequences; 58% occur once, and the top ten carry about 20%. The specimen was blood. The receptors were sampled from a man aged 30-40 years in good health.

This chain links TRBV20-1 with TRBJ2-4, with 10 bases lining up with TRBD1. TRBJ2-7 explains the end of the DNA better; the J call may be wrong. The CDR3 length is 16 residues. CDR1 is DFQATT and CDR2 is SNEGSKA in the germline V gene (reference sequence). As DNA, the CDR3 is TGCAGTGCCCGGGACAGGGGTGAGTTGCGGACACACGAGCAGTACTTC. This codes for CSARDRGELRTHEQYF.

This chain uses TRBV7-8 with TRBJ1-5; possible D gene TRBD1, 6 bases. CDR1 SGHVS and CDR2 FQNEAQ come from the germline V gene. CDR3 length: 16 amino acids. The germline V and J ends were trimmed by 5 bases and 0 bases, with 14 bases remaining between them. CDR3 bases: TGTGCCAGCAGCGAGGGGGTAGTGTATAGCAATCAGCCCCAGCATTTT. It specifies CASSEGVVYSNQPQHF.

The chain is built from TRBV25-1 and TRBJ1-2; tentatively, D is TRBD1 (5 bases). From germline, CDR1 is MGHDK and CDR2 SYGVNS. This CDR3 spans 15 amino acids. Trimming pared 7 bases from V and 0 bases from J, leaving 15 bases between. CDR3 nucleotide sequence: TGTGCCAGCACTGCAGGGACGTCAGCTAACTATGGCTACACCTTC. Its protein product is CASTAGTSANYGYTF.

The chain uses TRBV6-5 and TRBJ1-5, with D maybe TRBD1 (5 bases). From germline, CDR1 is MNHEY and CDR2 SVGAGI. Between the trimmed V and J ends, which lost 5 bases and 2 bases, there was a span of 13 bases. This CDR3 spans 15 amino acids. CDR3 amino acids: CASSPLQGGNQPQHF. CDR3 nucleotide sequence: TGTGCCAGCAGTCCCCTCCAGGGTGGCAATCAGCCCCAGCATTTT.

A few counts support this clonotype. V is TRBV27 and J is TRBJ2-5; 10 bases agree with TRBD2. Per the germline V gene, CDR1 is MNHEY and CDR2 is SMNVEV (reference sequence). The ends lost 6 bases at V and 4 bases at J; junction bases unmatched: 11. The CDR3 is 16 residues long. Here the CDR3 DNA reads TGTGCCAGCAGCCTCACCCAGCGGGGGGGCCTAGAGACCCAGTACTTC. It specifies CASSLTQRGGLETQYF.

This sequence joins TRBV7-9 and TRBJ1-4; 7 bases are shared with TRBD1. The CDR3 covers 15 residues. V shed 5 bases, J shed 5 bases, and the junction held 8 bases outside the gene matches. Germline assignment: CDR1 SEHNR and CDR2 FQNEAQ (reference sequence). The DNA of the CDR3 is TGTGCCAGCAGCGTGTCAGGGGGATCGAATGAAAAACTGTTTTTT. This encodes CASSVSGGSNEKLFF.

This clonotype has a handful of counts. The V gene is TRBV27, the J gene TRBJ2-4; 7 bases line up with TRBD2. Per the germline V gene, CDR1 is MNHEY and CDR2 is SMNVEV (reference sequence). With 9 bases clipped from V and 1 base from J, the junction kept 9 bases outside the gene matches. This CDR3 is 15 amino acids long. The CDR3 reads CASWAGANAKNIQYF. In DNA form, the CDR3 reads TGTGCCAGTTGGGCGGGAGCTAACGCCAAAAACATTCAGTACTTC.

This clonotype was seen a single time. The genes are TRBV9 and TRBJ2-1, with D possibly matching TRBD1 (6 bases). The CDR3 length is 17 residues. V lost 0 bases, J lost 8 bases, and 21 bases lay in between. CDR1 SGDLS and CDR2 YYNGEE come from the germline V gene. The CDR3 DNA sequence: TGTGCCAGCAGCGTAGGCTCCGGACAGACGATCTTCGATGAGCAGTTCTTC. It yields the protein CASSVGSGQTIFDEQFF.

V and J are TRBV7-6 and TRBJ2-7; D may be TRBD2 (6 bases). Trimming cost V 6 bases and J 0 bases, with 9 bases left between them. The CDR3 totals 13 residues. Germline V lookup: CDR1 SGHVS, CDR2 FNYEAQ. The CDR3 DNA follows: TGTGCCAGCAGACCGGACTACTCCTACGAGCAGTACTTC. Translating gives CASRPDYSYEQYF.

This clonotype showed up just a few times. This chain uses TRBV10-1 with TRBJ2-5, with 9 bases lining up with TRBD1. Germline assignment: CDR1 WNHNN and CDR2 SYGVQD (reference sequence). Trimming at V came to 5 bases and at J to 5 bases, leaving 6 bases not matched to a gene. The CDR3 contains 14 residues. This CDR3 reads CASSPRTGAETQYF. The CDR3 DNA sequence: TGCGCCAGCAGTCCAAGGACAGGGGCCGAGACCCAGTACTTC.